One and the same sample provided the 31 T cell receptor beta chains below, sequenced in a study of cytomegalovirus exposure and HLA in healthy donors. Vbeta (60) and Jbeta (13) primers were used in the PCR. Repertoires were generated with immunoSEQ multiplex PCR, while TCRdb's copy carries only in-frame clones and drops some. The table shows about 160,000 clones, with approximately 77% occurring only once. The specimen sequenced was PBMCs. The receptors were sampled from a female donor in good health and CMV-seronegative.

V and J are TRBV4-2 and TRBJ2-2; tentatively, D is TRBD2 (5 bases). V dropped 1 base and J dropped 6 bases, with 15 bases sitting between them. This CDR3 region has 16 residues. Germline-derived CDR1 and CDR2 are LGHNA and YNFKEQ. The CDR3 is CASSQVGVGNSGELFF. In DNA form, the CDR3 reads TGTGCCAGCAGCCAAGTGGGAGTCGGCAACTCCGGGGAGCTGTTTTTT.

The rearrangement links TRBV6-6 to TRBJ2-1; the match to TRBD2 covers 7 bases. The CDR3 totals 12 residues. Germline V CDR1 and CDR2: MNHNY, SVGAGI (reference sequence). Trimming at V came to 8 bases and at J to 8 bases, leaving 6 bases not matched to a gene. CDR3: CASAELADEQFF. The CDR3, as DNA: TGTGCCAGCGCCGAGCTAGCGGATGAGCAGTTCTTC.

V is TRBV16 and J is TRBJ2-1; D call uncertain. Germline CDR1 and CDR2: KGHSY and FQNENV. Trimming removed 0 bases at V and 8 bases at J, with 14 bases between. CDR3 length: 15 amino acids. CDR3 sequence reads: CASSQSEVASHEQFF. CDR3 DNA: TGTGCCAGCAGCCAATCCGAGGTGGCGTCCCATGAGCAGTTCTTC.

Worth noting for this clone: One junction end does not reproduce the germline sequence, and a read error may be involved. This chain links TRBV6-5 with TRBJ2-3; 9 bases map to TRBD1. Germline assignment: CDR1 MNHEY and CDR2 SVGAGI. This CDR3 is built from 14 residues. Here the CDR3 reads CASSQDRGADMQYF. CDR3 DNA: TGTGCCAGCAGCCAAGACAGGGGGGCAGATATGCAGTATTTT.

The CDR3 bases are TGTGCCAGCAGCCCTCTCACGCTACAGGGGGTGCACCAGCCCCAGCATTTT. Protein: CASSPLTLQGVHQPQHF. The gene calls are TRBV21-1 and TRBJ1-5; TRBD1 is taken as the D call from the table, unchecked against the DNA. TRBV21-1 is tagged as a pseudogene. There are 17 residues in the CDR3.

The chain carries TRBV25-1 and TRBJ1-5; D is unclear. Germline CDR1 MGHDK, CDR2 SYGVNS. This CDR3 is built from 14 residues. Trimming removed 8 bases at V and 5 bases at J, with 16 bases between. The chain's CDR3 is CASDPRENYQPQHF. DNA for the CDR3: TGTGCCAGCGATCCTAGGGAGAACTATCAGCCCCAGCATTTT.

This sequence joins TRBV7-2 and TRBJ2-2, with D maybe TRBD1 (8 bases). The CDR3 covers 15 residues. The germline gives CDR1 SGHTA, CDR2 FQGNSA. Deletions cut 5 bases from V and 5 bases from J, with 15 bases between. The CDR3 region has the DNA TGTGCCAGCAGCCCACAGGGGGGGGCAACCGGGGAGCTGTTTTTT. Its translation: CASSPQGGATGELFF.

The V gene is TRBV7-3, the J gene TRBJ2-1, with 12 bases that match TRBD2. The trim removed 2 bases at V and 1 base at J, leaving 9 bases unmatched. The CDR3 loop spans 19 amino acids. Germline-derived CDR1 and CDR2 are SGHTA and FQGTGA. The DNA of the CDR3 is TGTGCCAGCAGCTTATGGGCTAGCGGGGGGGGGAGGTCCTACAATGAGCAGTTCTTC. Protein product: CASSLWASGGGRSYNEQFF.

V usage is TRBV11-2 and J usage is TRBJ1-1; D perhaps matches TRBD1 (6 bases). The CDR3 totals 14 residues. The germline CDR1 and CDR2 sequences are SGHAT and FQNNGV. Trimming took off 6 bases at V and 0 bases at J, with 11 bases between the two ends. The CDR3 is CASRGNRVNTEAFF. In DNA, the CDR3 is TGTGCCAGCAGGGGTAACAGGGTGAACACTGAAGCTTTCTTT. The full variable domain, in which reference TRBV11-2 and TRBJ1-1 provide the parts outside the CDR3, is EAGVAQSPRYKIIEKRQSVAFWCNPISGHATLYWYQQILGQGPKLLIQFQNNGVVDDSQLPKDRFSAERLKGVDSTLKIQPAKLEDSAVYLCASRGNRVNTEAFFGQGTRLTVV.

This clone was recorded a few times. V gene TRBV6-5 combines with J gene TRBJ1-5; D is unresolved. The CDR3 runs to 14 residues. CDR1 is MNHEY, CDR2 SVGAGI, per germline. V was pared by 2 bases and J by 1 base, with 6 bases between. CDR3 in DNA: TGTGCCAGCAGTTACACGGGGAGCAATCAGCCCCAGCATTTT. Translating it yields CASSYTGSNQPQHF.

Remarks on this clone: At one of its ends the junction is not consistent with the germline gene, which may arise from a read error. The same CDR3 arises from other DNA sequences in this sample as well. V gene TRBV30 combines with J gene TRBJ1-1, with 9 bases that match TRBD1. The CDR3 contains 15 residues. Germline values: CDR1 GTSNPN, CDR2 SVGIG (reference sequence). The CDR3 DNA reads TGTGCCTGGAGTGTGGGGGACAGGGTCGGCACTGAGGCTTTCTTT. Translating gives CAWSVGDRVGTEAFF.

The chain combines TRBV10-2 with TRBJ2-7, with 9 bases matching TRBD1. The CDR3 sequence is 13 residues long. CDR1 is WSHSY and CDR2 is SAAADI in the germline V gene. V trimming: 6 bases; J trimming: 4 bases; junction bases outside the gene matches: 4. CDR3 in DNA: TGCGCCAGCAGAGAGACAGGGGGTTACGAGCAGTACTTC. This sequence encodes CASRETGGYEQYF.

The chain couples TRBV11-2 to TRBJ2-1; tentatively, D is TRBD1 (5 bases). The CDR3 sequence is 15 residues long. V was cut by 7 bases and J by 3 bases, with 16 bases left in between. Germline CDR1 SGHAT, CDR2 FQNNGV. CDR3 residues: CASKNGAPRYNEQFF. In DNA, the CDR3 is TGTGCCAGCAAGAATGGGGCCCCTCGCTACAATGAGCAGTTCTTC.

V usage is TRBV11-1 and J usage is TRBJ1-1; D is perhaps TRBD1 (6 bases). The CDR3 has 14 residues. The germline CDR1 and CDR2 sequences are SGHAT and FQDESV (reference sequence). The V and J ends lost 6 bases and 5 bases respectively, with 16 bases between them. In nucleotides, the CDR3 is TGTGCCAGCAGTCTAAACAGGGTCCCGACTGAAGCTTTCTTT. Translating it yields CASSLNRVPTEAFF.

The chain employs TRBV28 and TRBJ1-5; 8 positions match TRBD1. The CDR3 is made up of 16 amino acids. V shed 7 bases, J shed 7 bases, and the junction held 15 bases outside the gene matches. Germline CDR1 is MDHEN and CDR2 is SYDVKM. The CDR3 is CASNPGGTGGVQPQHF. CDR3 sequence (DNA): TGTGCCAGCAACCCTGGCGGAACAGGGGGAGTACAGCCCCAGCATTTT.

This clone was seen a handful of times. V gene TRBV11-2 combines with J gene TRBJ1-6; tentative D call: TRBD1 (6 bases). V lost 4 bases and J lost 14, with 24 bases in between. Per the germline V gene, CDR1 is SGHAT and CDR2 is FQNNGV. The CDR3 sequence is 16 residues long. CDR3 in DNA: TGTGCCAGCAGCTCTCCGAAGACAGGACCACGGGAATCCCTCCACTTT. Translating it yields CASSSPKTGPRESLHF.

The V call is TRBV10-1, the J call TRBJ2-2; D remains ambiguous. Germline CDR1 WNHNN, CDR2 SYGVQD (reference sequence). The CDR3 runs to 13 residues. V was pared by 4 bases and J by 4 bases, with 7 bases between. The CDR3 region has the DNA TGCGCCAGCAGTGCTGGCGGCACCGGGGAGCTGTTTTTT. Its translation: CASSAGGTGELFF.

The gene calls are TRBV4-2 and TRBJ2-1; 8 nucleotides match TRBD2. Trimming cost V 1 base and J 9 bases; bases outside gene matches: 8. Per the germline V gene, CDR1 is LGHNA and CDR2 is YNFKEQ. There are 15 residues in the CDR3. Written as DNA, the CDR3 is TGTGCCAGCAGCCAAGCGACTAGCGAGGGAGGTGAGCAGTTCTTC. Protein: CASSQATSEGGEQFF.

The chain is built from TRBV27 and TRBJ2-5; 11 nucleotides agree with TRBD2. The DNA end is a closer match to TRBJ2-7, so the J assignment may be wrong. The CDR3 has 15 residues. From germline, CDR1 is MNHEY and CDR2 SMNVEV (reference sequence). Here the CDR3 DNA reads TGTGCCAGCAGTTTCGGACTAGCGGGCTCCTACGAGCAGTACTTC. Protein product: CASSFGLAGSYEQYF.

The gene calls are TRBV11-2 and TRBJ1-4; 11 bases are shared with TRBD1. CDR3 length: 16 residues. The germline V gene has CDR1 SGHAT and CDR2 FQNNGV. J lost 7 bases, V lost 5 bases, and 9 bases had no gene match. CDR3 residues: CASSGGQGVSFEKLFF. The DNA of the CDR3 is TGTGCCAGCAGCGGGGGACAGGGGGTATCATTTGAAAAACTGTTTTTT.

The J gene is TRBJ1-2, the V gene TRBV5-1; weak D call: TRBD1 (6 bases). Germline V gene data show CDR1 as SGHRS and CDR2 as YFSETQ. The CDR3 length is 16 residues. Trimming cost V 3 bases and J 2 bases, with 17 bases left between them. This CDR3 is CASSWPAQGTNYGYTF. The CDR3 coding sequence is TGCGCCAGCAGCTGGCCCGCACAGGGTACAAACTATGGCTACACCTTC.

At least ten counts were recorded for this clone. The chain joins TRBV5-6 to TRBJ1-1, with D unclear. The CDR3 totals 14 residues. Germline lookup yields CDR1 SGHDT and CDR2 YYEEEE. Trimming stripped 5 bases from V and 5 bases from J, with 16 bases between. The CDR3 DNA reads TGTGCCAGCAGTTCCCAAACGGGTTTGACTGAAGCTTTCTTT. Its protein is CASSSQTGLTEAFF.

J is TRBJ2-5 and V is TRBV6-1; 11 nucleotides agree with TRBD2. Germline CDR1 MNHNS, CDR2 SASEGT. With V trimmed by 6 bases and J by 4 bases, 7 bases remained unmatched. The CDR3 length is 15 residues. CDR3 in DNA: TGTGCCAGCAGGCATAGCGGGGGGGTCGGAGAGACCCAGTACTTC. This codes for CASRHSGGVGETQYF.

This clone was counted only a few times. The chain employs TRBV9 and TRBJ2-7, with a tentative D call TRBD2 (5 bases). The CDR3 length is 15 residues. CDR1 is SGDLS, CDR2 YYNGEE, per germline. Trimming removed 4 bases at V and 3 bases at J, with 17 bases between. CDR3 residues: CASSPRVGGYYEQYF. The CDR3 DNA follows: TGTGCCAGCAGCCCCCGAGTGGGCGGGTACTACGAGCAGTACTTC.

Of note for this clone: An end of the junction does not agree with germline; a read error may underlie this. The chain joins TRBV7-9 to TRBJ1-1; 7 positions match TRBD1. Looked up from germline, CDR1 is SEHNR and CDR2 is FQNEAQ (reference sequence). The CDR3 loop spans 15 amino acids. The CDR3 DNA reads TGTTCCAGCAGCGTACTGGGACAGCTGAACACTGAAGCTTTCTTT. The encoded protein is CSSSVLGQLNTEAFF.

This chain joins TRBV7-2 and TRBJ1-1; 7 bases fit TRBD1. CDR3 length: 14 amino acids. With 5 bases clipped from V and 5 bases from J, the junction kept 8 bases outside the gene matches. Germline-derived CDR1 and CDR2 are SGHTA and FQGNSA. CDR3 protein: CASSPTTGPTEAFF. The CDR3 nucleotides are TGTGCCAGCAGCCCGACGACAGGGCCGACTGAAGCTTTCTTT. Looking up the rest from reference TRBV7-2 and TRBJ1-1 gives the full variable domain: GAGVSQSPSNKVTEKGKDVELRCDPISGHTALYWYRQSLGQGLEFLIYFQGNSAPDKSGLPSDRFSAERTGGSVSTLTIQRTQQEDSAVYLCASSPTTGPTEAFFGQGTRLTVV.

The rearrangement links TRBV4-3 to TRBJ2-5; no reliable D call. Germline V lookup: CDR1 LGHNA, CDR2 YSLEER. Trimming removed 0 bases at V and 2 bases at J, with 13 bases between. The CDR3 runs to 16 residues. CDR3 protein: CASSQDFPAPQETQYF. CDR3 sequence (DNA): TGCGCCAGCAGCCAAGATTTCCCAGCGCCACAAGAGACCCAGTACTTC.

The chain links TRBV9 to TRBJ1-1; 8 positions match TRBD1. Germline V gene lookup returns CDR1 SGDLS and CDR2 YYNGEE. V was pared by 2 bases and J by 10 bases, with 16 bases of the junction left unmatched. The CDR3 is made up of 16 amino acids. CDR3 bases: TGTGCCAGCAGCGTTGATCCCACGACAGGGGCCAAGGGAGCTTTCTTT. Amino acids: CASSVDPTTGAKGAFF.

A few counts support this clone. This sequence joins TRBV6-6 and TRBJ2-7; 9 bases match TRBD1. V gave up 6 bases and J gave up 7 bases; unmatched junction bases: 16. Germline V lookup: CDR1 MNHNY, CDR2 SVGAGI (reference sequence). The CDR3 spans 16 residues. CDR3 sequence reads: CASSQHLDRGGGEQYF. The CDR3 DNA is TGTGCCAGCAGCCAGCACCTGGACAGGGGAGGTGGGGAGCAGTACTTC.

The chain recombines TRBV9 with TRBJ2-2; D not certain. The CDR3 has 14 amino acids. V gave up 3 bases and J gave up 1 base, with 7 bases separating them. Germline V gives CDR1 SGDLS, CDR2 YYNGEE. In DNA, the CDR3 is TGTGCCAGCAGCGCTTACATGAACACCGGGGAGCTGTTTTTT. It yields the protein CASSAYMNTGELFF.

This chain links TRBV6-1 with TRBJ1-5; 8 bases are a match to TRBD1. In germline, CDR1 is MNHNS, CDR2 SASEGT. The V segment lost 7 bases and the J segment 4 bases; nucleotides outside the gene matches: 6. The length of the CDR3 is 14 residues. In DNA, the CDR3 is TGTGCCAGCAACCAACAGGGGGTGAATCAGCCCCAGCATTTT. It yields the protein CASNQQGVNQPQHF.